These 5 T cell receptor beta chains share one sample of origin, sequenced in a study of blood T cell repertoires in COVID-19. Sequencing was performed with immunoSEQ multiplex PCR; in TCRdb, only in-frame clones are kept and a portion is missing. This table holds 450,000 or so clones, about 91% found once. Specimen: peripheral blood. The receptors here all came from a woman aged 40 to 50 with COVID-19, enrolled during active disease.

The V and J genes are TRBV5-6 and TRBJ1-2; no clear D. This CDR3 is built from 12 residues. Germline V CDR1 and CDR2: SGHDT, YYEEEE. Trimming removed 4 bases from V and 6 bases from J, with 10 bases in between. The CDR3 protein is CASSVRTDGYTF. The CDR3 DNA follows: TGTGCCAGCAGCGTTCGTACAGATGGCTACACCTTC.

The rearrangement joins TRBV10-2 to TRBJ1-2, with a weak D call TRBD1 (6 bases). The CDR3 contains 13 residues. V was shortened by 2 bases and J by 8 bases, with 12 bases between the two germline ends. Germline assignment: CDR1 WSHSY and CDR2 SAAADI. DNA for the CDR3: TGCGCCAGCAGTGAGGATACAGGGCTAGGCTACACCTTC. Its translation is CASSEDTGLGYTF.

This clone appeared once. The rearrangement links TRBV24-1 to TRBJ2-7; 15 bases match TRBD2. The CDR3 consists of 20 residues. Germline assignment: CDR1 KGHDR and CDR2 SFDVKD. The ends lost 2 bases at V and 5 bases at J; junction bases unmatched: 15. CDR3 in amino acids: CATSDYGLAGGPSLGHEQYF. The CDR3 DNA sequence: TGTGCCACCAGTGATTATGGACTAGCGGGGGGGCCTTCGTTGGGGCACGAGCAGTACTTC.

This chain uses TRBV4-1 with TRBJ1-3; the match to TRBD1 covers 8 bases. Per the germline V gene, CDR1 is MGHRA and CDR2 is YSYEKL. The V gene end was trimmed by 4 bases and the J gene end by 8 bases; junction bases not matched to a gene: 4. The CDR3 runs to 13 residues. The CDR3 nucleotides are TGCGCCAGCAGCCTGGACAGGGAGGACACCATATATTTT. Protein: CASSLDREDTIYF.

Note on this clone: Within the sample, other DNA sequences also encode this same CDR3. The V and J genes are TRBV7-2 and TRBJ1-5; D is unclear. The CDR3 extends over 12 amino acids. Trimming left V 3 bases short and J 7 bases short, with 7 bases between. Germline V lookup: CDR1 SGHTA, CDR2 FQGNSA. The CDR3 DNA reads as TGTGCCAGCAGCTTTAGAGGGCAGCCCCAGCATTTT. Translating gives CASSFRGQPQHF.